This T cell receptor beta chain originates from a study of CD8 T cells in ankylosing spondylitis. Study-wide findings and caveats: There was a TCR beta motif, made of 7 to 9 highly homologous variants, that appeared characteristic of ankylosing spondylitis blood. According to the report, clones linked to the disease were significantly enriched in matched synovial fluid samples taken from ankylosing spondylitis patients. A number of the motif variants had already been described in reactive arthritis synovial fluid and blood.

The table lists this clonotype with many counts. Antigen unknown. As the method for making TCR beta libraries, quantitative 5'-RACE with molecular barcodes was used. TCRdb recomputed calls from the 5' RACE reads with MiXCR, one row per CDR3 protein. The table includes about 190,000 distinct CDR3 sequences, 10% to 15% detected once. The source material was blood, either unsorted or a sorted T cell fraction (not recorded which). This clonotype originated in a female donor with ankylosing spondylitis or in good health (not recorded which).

The chain's CDR3 is CASSYQDRVGQQPQHF. CDR3 coding DNA: TGTGCCAGCAGTTACCAGGACAGGGTCGGGCAGCAGCCCCAGCATTTT. This chain joins TRBV6-2 or TRBV6-3 and TRBJ1-5; 8 nucleotides agree with TRBD1. CDR1 MNHEY and CDR2 SVGEGT come from the germline V gene. V gave up 2 bases and J gave up 7 bases; unmatched junction bases: 10. The CDR3 consists of 16 residues.